The rows below give T cell receptor beta chains drawn from one sample of a study of blood T cell repertoires in COVID-19. Measured with immunoSEQ multiplex PCR; TCRdb has only the in-frame clones, and not every one. Counted here are fewer than 200,000 clones, approximately 87% occurring once; the ten biggest clones make up around 21%. The sequenced sample was peripheral blood. These receptors originate from a man aged 70 or older with active or convalescent COVID-19. Both conserved end residues are part of each CDR3. The D gene is left open where the match is weak. Size is stated for part of the rows, as once, few or many counts, or as a class when the clone is expanded.

clone size	V gene	J gene	D gene	CDR3 DNA	CDR3 protein
-	TRBV6-5	TRBJ1-4	-	TGTGCCAGCAGTTACTCTGCAGATAATGAAAAACTGTTTTTT	CASSYSADNEKLFF
-	TRBV15	TRBJ2-7	TRBD2	TGTGCCACCAGCAGAGAGCTAGCGGGAGGCGAGCAGTACTTC	CATSRELAGGEQYF
few	TRBV6-6	TRBJ1-5	TRBD1	TGTGCCAGCAGCCCGGGACAGGGCAATCAGCCCCAGCATTTT	CASSPGQGNQPQHF
-	TRBV28	TRBJ1-2	-	TGTGCCAGCATCACCGGGGGGGGTGGTGGCTACACCTTC	CASITGGGGGYTF
-	TRBV4-1	TRBJ2-1	TRBD2	TGCGCCAGCAGCACTTACGACCCAACACAGACTAGCGGTGGCTACAATGAGCAGTTCTTC	CASSTYDPTQTSGGYNEQFF
once	TRBV30	TRBJ1-1	-	TGTGCCTGGAGTGCCACAGGGATGAGTGCTTTCTTT	CAWSATGMSAFF
-	TRBV14	TRBJ2-7	TRBD1	TGTGCCAGCAGCCAATTTGGACAGGGGGAACACGAGCAGTACTTC	CASSQFGQGEHEQYF
-	TRBV7-9	TRBJ2-5	TRBD2	TGTGCCAGCAGCTTTTATCCTCAAGCGGGAGGGTCCTACCAAGAGACCCAGTACTTC	CASSFYPQAGGSYQETQYF
-	TRBV5-1	TRBJ1-2	TRBD1	TGCGCCAGCAGCCAAGCCCGGGACAGATCATTTTATGGCTACACCTTC	CASSQARDRSFYGYTF
-	TRBV11-2	TRBJ1-1	TRBD1	TGTGCCAGCAGCCCACCCAGGGGGATAGGCACTGAAGCTTTCTTT	CASSPPRGIGTEAFF
-	TRBV6-5	TRBJ1-4	-	TGTGCCAGCAGTCTTACGCGGTACTCTAATGAAAAACTGTTTTTT	CASSLTRYSNEKLFF
-	TRBV5-3	TRBJ2-1	-	TGTGCCAGAAGCGTGGTCCCCCGGGGTTTGAGGGGGCGAGTCCGCGGGCGGGGAGAGCAGTTCTTC	CARSVVPRGLRGRVRGRGEQFF
-	TRBV11-2	TRBJ2-2	TRBD1	TGTGCCAGCAGCTTGGACAGGGGATCTGGGGAGCTGTTTTTT	CASSLDRGSGELFF
once	TRBV2	TRBJ1-2	TRBD1	TGTGCCAGCAGACCCGGGACAGGGGACTATGGCTACACCTTC	CASRPGTGDYGYTF